This TCR beta chain was obtained from a study of human T cells and chemical hapten exposure (dated by TCRdb to the early 2020s). At the level of the whole study: For sensitization, 2% DPC in acetone was applied to a 2 cm by 2 cm area of upper inner arm skin. Twenty-nine alopecia patients provided blood for TCR sequencing at one to four time points (pre-sensitization, 2, 6 and 24 weeks). Throughout the study period of 20 to 30 weeks, patients also received therapeutic DPC doses to the scalp every week. Patch tests used Finn chambers with 0.01% DPC on the upper back, scored after 6 days by International Contact Dermatitis Research Group standards. Alopecia areata with under or over 50% scalp involvement, alopecia totalis and alopecia universalis were represented in the patient cohort, which was mostly female. Blood samples were taken from patients before sensitization (week 0) and at 2, 6 and about 24 weeks after DPC sensitization. In alopecia patients, the study followed how the peripheral blood TCR repertoire changed in vivo over primary and secondary sensitization to diphenylcyclopropenone (DPC), a hapten. The libraries were sequenced as a pool, and the TCR yield per sample differed mostly because of small variations in library volumes within the pool.

Interpreted using the paper, the time point label stands for: pre-sensitization, week 0. What this sample's treatment or condition label stands for: therapeutic diphenylcyclopropenone sensitization with weekly scalp DPC. At every patch-test visit, the blood draw took place before the patch test was put on. To be eligible, patients had to be aged 18 to 70, diagnosed with alopecia and judged suitable for DPC therapy, while pregnant patients were excluded. Total RNA was extracted from unfractionated whole blood collected in Tempus Blood RNA tubes. Trimming at the junction amounts to 2 bases on V and 2 bases on J, and the germline ends lie 1 base apart. From its cysteine to its phenylalanine, the CDR3 spans 11 amino acids. Kept here is only the CDR3 DNA, which spans 33 bases and is read in frame from base 1. Per the germline V gene, MGHDK is the CDR1 and SYGVNS is the CDR2. This clonotype is identified as medium-sized (0.01 to 0.1%). Its antigen specificity is not known. No per-base quality is available; no much larger clone lies one base away.

Library preparation was by RACE. TCRdb names NextSeq 500 as the instrument used. During library preparation, unique molecular identifiers were attached to individual cDNA molecules so that TCRs could be counted in a quantitative, reproducible way. Both TCR alpha and TCR beta chains were sequenced from each blood RNA sample. As for how the authors treated the data: The median number of TCRs per sample was roughly 98,000, ranging from about 23,224 to 700,000. The Decombinator software suite was used to annotate the V, J and CDR3 of the TCR reads. For the PS versus PT1 abundance plots, all samples were subsampled to the same number of TCRs (28,000). TCRs were defined as expanded if absent before sensitization and observed at least eight times at the 2-week time point. Using fastp trimming at Q25 and MiXCR clonotype assembly, TCRdb reanalyzed the public sequencing data and kept in-frame beta chains. Each CDR3 protein appears once, grouped with its most common genes and DNA. For this entry, the V and J calls and clone size follow TCRdb and not the study's own pipeline. For this sample the table gives about 120,000 distinct CDR3 sequences, of which 13% were detected only once. The ten largest clones represent roughly 2.8% of the sample.

The investigation overall reported the following: Repeated subsampling changed both the strength of the expansion versus patch-test correlation and the threshold at which that correlation became significant. The number of TCRs above 1 in 1000 frequency did not change with DPC sensitization; there was no evidence of global repertoire structure alterations. Compared with pre-sensitization or healthy control sets, expanded TCRs formed significantly more large CDR3 similarity clusters, which is consistent with antigen-driven responses. Patch test score was positively correlated with the number of PT1 expanded TCRs, with significance at thresholds 8, 16 and 32 but not at 4. All patients had alopecia, a presumed autoimmune disease, so their immune response might differ from that of healthy individuals.

The chain links TRBV25-1 with TRBJ2-7, with the D gene not confidently named. This TCR was recovered from a woman younger than 35 with alopecia areata. Some clones in this sample may be carry-over from other donors' samples. Sequenced here: whole blood, sampled in connection with sensitization to the hapten diphenylcyclopropenone (DPC). The CDR3 reads as follows: CASSEAYEQYF. The DNA sequence is given as TGTGCCAGCAGTGAAGCCTACGAGCAGTACTTC.